The source of this T cell receptor beta chain is a study of T cell responses to AZD1222 COVID-19 vaccine. This CDR3 has 16 residues. From germline, CDR1 is SGHDT and CDR2 YYEEEE. V shed 0 bases and J 5 bases; nucleotides not matched to a gene: 5. Assay: immunoSEQ multiplex PCR; the TCRdb copy retains only in-frame clones and omits some. This table has roughly 110,000 clones, roughly 90% appearing once. The specimen comprised peripheral blood, sampled 28 days after the second AZD1222 dose. V is TRBV5-6 and J is TRBJ2-5; 12 bases map to TRBD2. The TCR was taken from an adult who received the AZD1222 COVID-19 vaccine. The CDR3 region is CASSLGPSGGGETQYF. The DNA of the CDR3 is TGTGCCAGCAGCTTGGGACCTAGCGGGGGGGGTGAGACCCAGTACTTC.